This T cell receptor (beta chain) is drawn from a study of shared clonotypes between healthy human individuals. Some clones are missing from TCRdb's copy, which holds only in-frame ones; the method was immunoSEQ multiplex PCR. The data contain about 2.3 million clones, about nine tenths of them singletons. There are 14 residues in the CDR3. V was clipped by 1 base and J by 2 bases, with 7 bases between them. In germline, CDR1 is MGHRA, CDR2 YSYEKL. Sequenced input: naive CD4+ T cells from PBMCs. Sample subset: CD45RA+ positively selected. The chain links TRBV4-1 to TRBJ2-3, with D possibly matching TRBD1 (5 bases). The receptor was derived from a man aged 18 to 30 in good health. Some clones in this sample may be carry-over from other donors' samples. As DNA, the CDR3 is TGCGCCAGCAGCCAAGGGACAAACACAGATACGCAGTATTTT. This gives the protein CASSQGTNTDTQYF.